This is a list of T cell receptor beta chains from one sample in a study of blood T cell repertoires in COVID-19. Produced via immunoSEQ multiplex PCR; TCRdb's table is partial and in-frame only. Of 150,000 to 200,000 clones detected, about 81% appear once; the ten largest clones hold about 10%. The sequenced material came from peripheral blood. The receptors stem from a woman at least 80 years old with COVID-19, enrolled during active disease. Each CDR3 is given without its conserved first and last residue.

CDR3,J,V
ASSVTGGFYGYT,TRBJ1-2,TRBV7-9
ASSSPGAGSPDTQY,TRBJ2-3,TRBV28
ASSFGSGRLMVNEQF,TRBJ2-1,TRBV5-1
ASSPGGGGAGDTQY,TRBJ2-3,TRBV10-3
ASSVLSGTSGTDTQY,TRBJ2-3,TRBV9
ASSFGTPYTGELF,TRBJ2-2,TRBV7-2
ASSFQTGTSGNTIY,TRBJ1-3,TRBV21-1
ASSLERESGNEQF,TRBJ2-1,TRBV5-4
ASSLGAGGLNTGELF,TRBJ2-2,TRBV27
ASSRQIGRGPYTDTQY,TRBJ2-3,TRBV4-1
ASSLGTSGGLGPSTDTQY,TRBJ2-3,TRBV4-1
ASSLDGAPYEQY,TRBJ2-7,TRBV7-2
ASSLAGTSYEQY,TRBJ2-7,TRBV5-6
ASSLTGGAEQY,TRBJ2-7,TRBV11-1
ASSQGTDSYEQY,TRBJ2-7,TRBV3-1/TRBV3-2
ASSYSRVGANVLT,TRBJ2-6,TRBV6-5
ASSAAAGTSGPQGELF,TRBJ2-2,TRBV9
ASSLVRSTDTQY,TRBJ2-3,TRBV7-2
ASSLALEINTDTQY,TRBJ2-3,TRBV7-8
ASSFFREAYEQY,TRBJ2-7,TRBV5-1
ATSRETGGKY,TRBJ2-7,TRBV15
ASSQGGYRGAEAF,TRBJ1-1,TRBV3-1/TRBV3-2
ASSQDPPGWAKNIQY,TRBJ2-4,TRBV3-1/TRBV3-2
ASSVGGFNEQF,TRBJ2-1,TRBV9
ASGRDRASYEQY,TRBJ2-7,TRBV19
ASSVRRGGPTDTQY,TRBJ2-3,TRBV9
ASSLWLAGGTGELF,TRBJ2-2,TRBV7-2
AISEGSYGYT,TRBJ1-2,TRBV10-3
ASSDTGSGYT,TRBJ1-2,TRBV7-9
ASSPRQTTAYEQY,TRBJ2-7,TRBV27
ASSGPGQDYEQY,TRBJ2-7,TRBV13
ASSPVGTGAGEKLF,TRBJ1-4,TRBV18
ATSRDREDRQGTQPQH,TRBJ1-5,TRBV15
AWSVSGGRTEAF,TRBJ1-1,TRBV30
ASSPRLNSGNTIY,TRBJ1-3,TRBV7-9
ASSDGALDTQY,TRBJ2-3,TRBV6-4
ASTFGTGVYGYT,TRBJ1-2,TRBV4-3
ASSLGNNEQF,TRBJ2-1,TRBV5-4
SVSNEQF,TRBJ2-1,TRBV29-1
ASSLAGGAGYT,TRBJ1-2,TRBV5-6
ASSLVSGWPLDGYT,TRBJ1-2,TRBV6-5
ASSLAGLAKETQY,TRBJ2-5,TRBV5-1
ASSLSSGFYNEQF,TRBJ2-1,TRBV5-4
ASSPPGLAPDTQY,TRBJ2-3,TRBV18
ASSTRGWGGYT,TRBJ1-2,TRBV9
ASGSRQAYSYEQY,TRBJ2-7,TRBV12-5
AISAGGDYGYT,TRBJ1-2,TRBV10-3
ASSFERLGLF,TRBJ2-2,TRBV6-2/TRBV6-3
ASKPGQTYTEAF,TRBJ1-1,TRBV6-6